A selection of T cell receptor beta chains follows, all from one sample in a study of blood T cells in healthy people across ages. TCRdb reanalysed the 5' RACE reads using MiXCR and keeps one entry per CDR3 protein. This table holds 1.8 million or so distinct CDR3 sequences, more than 35% found once. Sequenced sample: blood. These receptor sequences come from a human donor in good health. Both conserved end residues are part of each CDR3. D genes are given only for firm matches. Clone size, where shown, is once, few, many, or a class for clones that have expanded.

d_gene,abundance,j_gene,v_gene,CDR3aa,CDR3nt
.,.,TRBJ2-7,TRBV7-2,CASRNIYEQYF,TGTGCCAGCAGAAATATCTACGAGCAGTACTTC
.,.,TRBJ2-7,TRBV7-9,CASSLHPLESQVNSYEQYF,TGTGCCAGCAGCTTACACCCCCTTGAGTCACAGGTTAACTCCTACGAGCAGTACTTC
TRBD1,.,TRBJ2-1,TRBV7-3,CASSEGQGNEQFF,TGTGCCAGCAGCGAGGGACAGGGAAATGAGCAGTTCTTC
.,.,TRBJ2-1,TRBV7-7,CASSPKTGRGSSYNEQFF,TGTGCCAGCAGCCCTAAAACGGGTCGGGGGAGCTCCTACAATGAGCAGTTCTTC
.,few,TRBJ2-6,TRBV10-3,CAIRDSFSGANVLTF,TGTGCCATCAGGGACAGTTTCTCTGGGGCCAACGTCCTGACTTTC
.,.,TRBJ1-1,TRBV4-3,CASSQARTVNTEAFF,TGCGCCAGCAGCCAAGCCCGGACAGTGAACACTGAAGCTTTCTTT
.,many,TRBJ1-1,TRBV5-1,CASSSGTANTEAFF,TGTGCCAGCAGCTCCGGGACGGCGAACACTGAAGCTTTCTTT
TRBD2,few,TRBJ2-7,TRBV4-2,CASSQERGLPEQYF,TGTGCCAGCAGCCAAGAGCGGGGACTACCTGAGCAGTACTTC
TRBD2,few,TRBJ2-1,TRBV12-3/TRBV12-4,CASSSGLAGGPGSYNEQFF,TGTGCCAGCAGTTCCGGACTAGCGGGGGGGCCGGGGTCCTACAATGAGCAGTTCTTC
.,.,TRBJ2-7,TRBV29-1,CSAATGFSYEQYF,TGCAGCGCGGCGACAGGATTCTCCTACGAGCAGTACTTC
.,few,TRBJ2-3,TRBV11-2,CASSLVGWRSTDTQYF,TGTGCCAGCAGCTTAGTAGGGTGGCGCAGCACAGATACGCAGTATTTT
TRBD1,.,TRBJ2-7,TRBV6-5,CASNGPDRGGTYEQYF,TGTGCCAGCAACGGCCCGGACAGGGGCGGAACCTACGAGCAGTACTTC
.,.,TRBJ2-5,TRBV29-1,CSVSGRRETQYF,TGCAGCGTTTCGGGCAGGAGGGAGACCCAGTACTTC
TRBD1,few,TRBJ1-4,TRBV12-3/TRBV12-4,CASSRQGAVEKLFF,TGTGCCAGCAGCCGACAGGGGGCTGTAGAAAAACTGTTTTTT
.,.,TRBJ2-5,TRBV5-1,CASSLVGLSSETQYF,TGCGCCAGCAGCTTGGTTGGGCTCTCTAGCGAGACCCAGTACTTC
TRBD2,.,TRBJ2-5,TRBV12-3/TRBV12-4,CASSMGREQETQYF,TGTGCCAGCAGTATGGGGAGGGAACAAGAGACCCAGTACTTC
TRBD1,few,TRBJ2-7,TRBV7-8,CASSGRTGGSYEQYF,TGTGCCAGCAGCGGACGGACAGGGGGCTCCTACGAGCAGTACTTC
TRBD1,few,TRBJ2-7,TRBV5-6,CASSLEIRDRENYEQYF,TGTGCCAGCAGCTTGGAGATCCGGGACAGGGAGAACTACGAGCAGTACTTC
TRBD1,.,TRBJ1-1,TRBV9,CASSPMAGGKTEAFF,TGTGCCAGCAGCCCGATGGCAGGGGGTAAGACTGAAGCTTTCTTT
.,.,TRBJ1-2,TRBV29-1,CSVATGSPYGYTF,TGCAGCGTCGCGACAGGATCCCCCTATGGCTACACCTTC
TRBD2,.,TRBJ2-5,TRBV7-9,CASSFSIAGPLETQYF,TGTGCCAGCAGCTTTTCGATAGCGGGGCCACTAGAGACCCAGTACTTC
.,.,TRBJ2-7,TRBV14,CASSQDPGSFSYEQYF,TGTGCCAGCAGCCAAGATCCCGGCAGCTTCTCCTACGAGCAGTACTTC
.,few,TRBJ2-5,TRBV20-1,CSARVASQETQYF,TGCAGTGCTAGGGTTGCTAGCCAAGAGACCCAGTACTTC
TRBD2,.,TRBJ2-5,TRBV7-8,CASTLRVLRGVETQYF,TGTGCCAGCACCCTTAGGGTTCTACGGGGGGTAGAAACCCAGTACTTC
TRBD1,.,TRBJ2-1,TRBV29-1,CSVEAQGALHEQFF,TGCAGCGTTGAAGCACAGGGGGCGTTACATGAGCAGTTCTTC
.,.,TRBJ1-1,TRBV6-2/TRBV6-3,CASTPAALVGRTEAFF,TGTGCCAGCACCCCTGCAGCCTTGGTTGGGAGGACTGAAGCTTTCTTT
.,few,TRBJ2-7,TRBV5-5,CASSRHTPGIWSYEQYF,TGTGCCAGCAGCCGTCACACTCCAGGGATCTGGTCCTACGAGCAGTACTTC
.,.,TRBJ2-5,TRBV5-5,CASSRTIGETQYF,TGTGCCAGCAGCCGTACCATAGGAGAGACCCAGTACTTC
.,.,TRBJ1-1,TRBV5-1,CASSLVWRGAMNTEAFF,TGCGCCAGCAGCTTGGTATGGCGAGGGGCAATGAACACTGAAGCTTTCTTT
TRBD2,many,TRBJ2-7,TRBV7-2,CASSLGLAGEQYF,TGTGCCAGCAGCTTAGGACTAGCGGGCGAGCAGTACTTC
TRBD1,few,TRBJ2-3,TRBV20-1,CSALGKDRGTQYF,TGCAGTGCGCTAGGGAAGGACAGGGGAACGCAGTATTTT
TRBD2,few,TRBJ2-3,TRBV20-1,CSARDPWTSGDTDTQYF,TGCAGTGCTAGAGATCCCTGGACTAGCGGGGACACAGATACGCAGTATTTT
.,.,TRBJ1-2,TRBV6-6,CASSYAVRGGHTF,TGTGCCAGCAGTTACGCCGTGAGGGGCGGCCACACCTTC
.,.,TRBJ1-2,TRBV7-6,CASSPYAVEQRYGYTF,TGTGCCAGCAGCCCCTACGCCGTGGAACAAAGATATGGCTACACCTTC
.,.,TRBJ2-3,TRBV2,CASSGVEGGSTDTQYF,TGTGCCAGCAGTGGTGTGGAGGGGGGGAGCACAGATACGCAGTATTTT
TRBD2,.,TRBJ2-1,TRBV4-3,CASSQTGLAGDEQFF,TGCGCCAGCAGCCAAACCGGACTAGCGGGGGATGAGCAGTTCTTC
TRBD2,few,TRBJ2-3,TRBV4-3,CASSPGRGTADTQYF,TGCGCCAGCAGCCCCGGGAGGGGAACTGCGGATACGCAGTATTTT
.,once,TRBJ2-6,TRBV12-3/TRBV12-4,CASSFPRGGSGANVLTF,TGTGCCAGCAGTTTTCCTCGGGGTGGCTCTGGGGCCAACGTCCTGACTTTC
.,.,TRBJ1-1,TRBV7-9,CASSLGGRGMNTEAFF,TGTGCCAGCAGCTTAGGGGGTAGGGGGATGAACACTGAAGCTTTCTTT
.,.,TRBJ1-2,TRBV6-5,CATAGQGWDYGYTF,TGTGCCACGGCGGGCCAGGGCTGGGACTATGGCTACACCTTC
.,.,TRBJ1-1,TRBV20-1,CSASLVLGTEAFF,TGCAGTGCTAGTCTAGTGCTGGGGACTGAAGCTTTCTTT